This T cell receptor (beta chain) was documented in a study of T cell changes during pregnancy in multiple sclerosis. The CDR3 runs 15 residues. Between the trimmed V and J ends, which lost 4 bases and 3 bases, there was a span of 17 bases. Germline V gives CDR1 SGHNT, CDR2 YYREEE (reference sequence). TCRdb's table, derived via immunoSEQ multiplex PCR, lists solely in-frame clones and lacks some. Of 25,000 to 35,000 clones in the sample, about 90% were seen once. The rearrangement uses TRBV5-4 and TRBJ2-7, with a possible D match to TRBD2 (5 bases). The receptor comes from a female donor in good health, enrolled as a control in a pregnancy study. Material: CD4+ T cells from peripheral blood mononuclear cells, obtained in the first trimester of pregnancy. The CDR3 nucleotides read TGTGCCAGCAGCGCAACCGGGCATGGAGGCTACGAGCAGTACTTC. Residues: CASSATGHGGYEQYF.